This is a list of T cell receptor beta chains from one sample in a study of shared clonotypes between healthy human individuals. The protocol was immunoSEQ multiplex PCR, while the TCRdb copy is restricted to in-frame clones and leaves out a portion. This sample has 950,000 to 1,300,000 clones, with approximately 68% found just once. Specimen: memory CD4+ T cells sorted from blood. The receptors stem from a man aged 18-30 years in good health. Both conserved end residues are part of each CDR3. The order of the fields is J gene, D gene, V gene, clone size, CDR3 protein, CDR3 DNA. The D gene is left open where the match is weak. Only some rows state a clone size, as once, few, many or a class for expanded clones.

TRBJ1-4	-	TRBV29-1	-	CSVEARSTNEKLFF	TGCAGCGTTGAGGCCAGGTCAACTAATGAAAAACTGTTTTTT
TRBJ2-5	-	TRBV5-1	-	CASSFGTIATQYF	TGCGCCAGCAGCTTTGGGACAATTGCGACCCAGTACTTC
TRBJ2-6	TRBD1	TRBV11-2	-	CASRRPGQGESGANVLTF	TGTGCCAGCAGGCGACCGGGACAGGGAGAGTCTGGGGCCAACGTCCTGACTTTC
TRBJ1-2	-	TRBV29-1	-	CSVVGGDYGYTF	TGCAGCGTTGTCGGGGGGGACTATGGCTACACCTTC
TRBJ2-7	TRBD2	TRBV18	-	CASSTTSGSENSNEQYF	TGTGCCAGCTCAACGACTAGCGGGAGTGAAAACTCGAACGAGCAGTACTTC
TRBJ1-1	-	TRBV7-8	-	CASMGVGTEAFF	TGTGCCAGCATGGGGGTGGGCACTGAAGCTTTCTTT
TRBJ2-5	TRBD2	TRBV5-1	-	CASSSLGAGHRYF	TGCGCCAGCAGCTCCCTAGGAGCGGGGCACCGGTACTTC
TRBJ1-5	-	TRBV6-6	-	CASSWGGAGNQPQHF	TGTGCCAGCAGCTGGGGGGGCGCGGGGAATCAGCCCCAGCATTTT
TRBJ2-2	TRBD2	TRBV5-6	-	CASSLLGGDGTGELFF	TGTGCCAGCAGCTTGTTGGGAGGGGATGGGACCGGGGAGCTGTTTTTT
TRBJ2-5	-	TRBV5-4	-	CASSFNRESGETQYF	TGTGCCAGCAGCTTTAACAGGGAGAGTGGGGAGACCCAGTACTTC
TRBJ1-2	TRBD1	TRBV5-1	-	CASSLEQGADYGYTF	TGCGCCAGCAGCTTGGAGCAGGGGGCGGACTATGGCTACACCTTC
TRBJ2-5	-	TRBV25-1	-	CASSSPRGIRETQYF	TGTGCCAGCAGTTCTCCTAGGGGGATTAGAGAGACCCAGTACTTC
TRBJ2-5	-	TRBV5-8	once	CASSLAGVQETQYF	TGTGCCAGCAGCTTGGCGGGGGTACAAGAGACCCAGTACTTC
TRBJ1-1	-	TRBV7-5	-	CASSLEWTGEAFF	TGTGCCAGCAGCTTAGAATGGACAGGTGAAGCTTTCTTT
TRBJ1-5	-	TRBV10-3	-	CASSLSNHQSQHF	TGTGCCAGCAGTCTATCGAACCATCAGTCCCAGCATTTT
TRBJ2-5	TRBD1	TRBV9	-	CASSAYRGQETQYF	TGTGCCAGCAGCGCCTACAGGGGGCAAGAGACCCAGTACTTC
TRBJ2-7	-	TRBV7-9	-	CASRPRGPGEYEQYF	TGTGCCAGCAGACCCCGGGGCCCAGGGGAGTACGAGCAGTACTTC
TRBJ1-3	-	TRBV5-1	-	CASSIDGSGNTIYF	TGCGCCAGCAGCATAGACGGATCGGGAAACACCATATATTTT
TRBJ2-1	TRBD2	TRBV5-6	once	CASSSGLAGKVEQFF	TGTGCCAGCAGCTCCGGACTAGCGGGCAAGGTGGAGCAGTTCTTC
TRBJ2-1	TRBD2	TRBV30	few	CAWKSSGNNEQFF	TGTGCCTGGAAGTCTAGCGGTAACAATGAGCAGTTCTTC
TRBJ2-1	TRBD2	TRBV10-3	-	CAISETVLAGGQENEQFF	TGTGCCATCAGTGAGACTGTCCTAGCGGGAGGGCAGGAAAATGAGCAGTTCTTC